This TCR beta chain comes out of a study of blood T cell repertoires in COVID-19. The ends lost 6 bases at V and 1 base at J; junction bases unmatched: 7. CDR3 size: 15 residues. The germline V gene encodes CDR1 SNHLY and CDR2 FYNNEI. Profiled with immunoSEQ multiplex PCR; TCRdb holds only in-frame clones, not every one. The sample has 150,000 to 200,000 clones, 80% to 85% seen once. The V gene is TRBV2, the J gene TRBJ2-7; 9 positions match TRBD2. This TCR was sampled from a woman in her seventies with COVID-19, enrolled during active disease. What was sequenced was peripheral blood. This CDR3 reads CASSWGAGGSYEQYF. In DNA form, the CDR3 reads TGTGCCAGCAGCTGGGGGGCGGGAGGGTCCTACGAGCAGTACTTC.